This TCR beta chain was identified during a study of T cells in Graves' hyperthyroidism and ophthalmopathy. At the level of the study: At initial diagnosis, before any treatment had begun, peripheral blood was obtained.

RNA transcripts were the template for amplifying TCR beta CDR3 regions. The HTBI primer set was used in a first-round RT-PCR of the TCR CDR3. One entry per CDR3 protein results from TCRdb running MiXCR on the multiplex PCR reads. The sample holds nearly 750,000 distinct CDR3 sequences; 30% to 40% are singletons and the top ten take less than 35%. The ends were cut back, 5 bases at V and 1 base at J, with 14 bases in the middle. Per the germline V gene, CDR1 is LGHNA and CDR2 is YNFKEQ. This CDR3 comprises 16 residues. When ophthalmopathy did not progress within 18 months, Graves' hyperthyroidism was considered stable. It was uncontrolled infection, other autoimmune disease, pregnancy or lactation that excluded patients.

The specimen sequenced was blood. The sequence came from a woman in her thirties or forties with Graves' hyperthyroidism. The V and J genes are TRBV4-2 and TRBJ1-4; weak D call: TRBD1 (6 bases). The CDR3 sequence is CASSCPTQGTNEKLFF. The DNA for the CDR3 is TGTGCCAGCAGCTGCCCAACACAGGGAACTAATGAAAAACTGTTTTTT.